This is a list of T cell receptor beta chains from one sample in a study of blood T cell repertoires in COVID-19. Method: immunoSEQ multiplex PCR; TCRdb's copy keeps in-frame clones and lacks some. Of 200,000 to 250,000 clones in the sample, around 80% were seen once. Sequenced: peripheral blood. The receptors come from a woman in her thirties or forties with acute or convalescent COVID-19. The conserved cysteine and the conserved F or W are not part of the CDR3 here.

CDR3: ASSREGQRTEAF; length: 12; V: TRBV5-4
CDR3: ASSRGGVTYNEQF; length: 13; V: TRBV11-3
CDR3: ASSFRGTQY; length: 9; V: TRBV2
CDR3: ASSPRGDAYGYT; length: 12; V: TRBV14
CDR3: ATSRELPGQGSNQPQH; length: 16; V: TRBV15
CDR3: ASSQQSGGALETQY; length: 14; V: TRBV7-2
CDR3: ASSLWRSYEQY; length: 11; V: TRBV4-3
CDR3: ASSQEGGLGANVLT; length: 14; V: TRBV4-3
CDR3: ASGQGASYNEQF; length: 12; V: TRBV6-5
CDR3: ASSLRGGPGDEQF; length: 13; V: TRBV7-6
CDR3: ASSYTRANYGYT; length: 12; V: TRBV6-2/TRBV6-3
CDR3: ASSLDQGSYNEQF; length: 13; V: TRBV5-4
CDR3: ASSLDRANTGELF; length: 13; V: TRBV5-1
CDR3: ASSRTGSSGNTIY; length: 13; V: TRBV11-1
CDR3: ASSPGGGGSPLH; length: 12; V: TRBV7-2
CDR3: ASSLGNTGVSYEQY; length: 14; V: TRBV7-6
CDR3: ASNRGTGLNEQF; length: 12; V: TRBV5-1
CDR3: ASRGTGRGANVLT; length: 13; V: TRBV19
CDR3: ATSDLQAGAFSDTQY; length: 15; V: TRBV24-1
CDR3: ATRGPDRGRTKTEAF; length: 15; V: TRBV15
CDR3: ASSELRDYEQY; length: 11; V: TRBV10-2
CDR3: ASSFRGKYNEQF; length: 12; V: TRBV27
CDR3: ASSSTGNTEAF; length: 11; V: TRBV7-2
CDR3: ASSDTRSRGLDGYT; length: 14; V: TRBV2
CDR3: SASSGSTEAF; length: 10; V: TRBV20-1
CDR3: ASSVRGGSLNNEQF; length: 14; V: TRBV5-1
CDR3: ASSQGQGRAGNTIY; length: 14; V: TRBV4-2
CDR3: ASTNPAGTGNNEQF; length: 14; V: TRBV7-6
CDR3: ATGSDRGEAF; length: 10; V: TRBV19
CDR3: ASSVGDTYEQY; length: 11; V: TRBV5-6
CDR3: ASSLDSRSYGYT; length: 12; V: TRBV5-6
CDR3: ASSAFNYGYT; length: 10; V: TRBV11-2
CDR3: ASRDDRGSQPQH; length: 12; V: TRBV10-2
CDR3: ASSYPGQSGALITDTQY; length: 17; V: TRBV6-2/TRBV6-3
CDR3: AIQGAGATGELF; length: 12; V: TRBV10-3
CDR3: ASSLSITTSYTQY; length: 13; V: TRBV5-1
CDR3: ASSQSRAYNEQF; length: 12; V: TRBV11-3
CDR3: ASTKDRAYGYT; length: 11; V: TRBV2
CDR3: ASSLMGLNTEAF; length: 12; V: TRBV5-4
CDR3: ASRATELRGYT; length: 11; V: TRBV12-3/TRBV12-4
CDR3: ASSYSGTSGSGYEQY; length: 15; V: TRBV6-2/TRBV6-3
CDR3: ATSRGRTGTVNTEAF; length: 15; V: TRBV15
CDR3: AIRGDNSYEQY; length: 11; V: TRBV10-3
CDR3: ASSPVSDQPQH; length: 11; V: TRBV6-5
CDR3: ASSVPHRQPRDEKLF; length: 15; V: TRBV11-2
CDR3: ASSLGTTSGSWEQY; length: 14; V: TRBV5-1
CDR3: ASSVTGPGAGNTIY; length: 14; V: TRBV2
CDR3: ASTKEEGKAGYT; length: 12; V: TRBV4-1
CDR3: ASSLSPSYEQY; length: 11; V: TRBV7-3
CDR3: ASSIRTSGSYEQY; length: 13; V: TRBV19
CDR3: ASSQYRGEETQY; length: 12; V: TRBV3-1/TRBV3-2
CDR3: ASSLVASGGFSSYNEQF; length: 17; V: TRBV5-1
CDR3: ASSQVPNSPLH; length: 11; V: TRBV3-1/TRBV3-2
CDR3: ASRPGGDSYEQY; length: 12; V: TRBV5-5
CDR3: ASSKEARGATDTQY; length: 14; V: TRBV4-2
CDR3: ASSLLRSGANVLT; length: 13; V: TRBV5-4
CDR3: ASSTGGGNTIY; length: 11; V: TRBV6-4
CDR3: ASRAGAGTEAF; length: 11; V: TRBV6-5
CDR3: ASSPRQSPTSSSYEQY; length: 16; V: TRBV11-2
CDR3: ASSTPPDSFNYGYT; length: 14; V: TRBV19